These 15 T cell receptor beta chains were sequenced from one sample in a study of shared clonotypes between healthy human individuals. Repertoires were generated with immunoSEQ multiplex PCR, while TCRdb's copy carries only in-frame clones and drops some. The sample comprises some 2,500,000 clones, approximately 90% of which are singletons, and more than 0.35% rests with the top ten. The sample comprised naive CD4+ T cells from PBMCs. Subset described: CD45RA+ positively selected. The origin of the receptors is a young man in good health. Some clones in this sample may be carry-over from other donors' samples.

This chain links TRBV5-1 with TRBJ2-2, with TRBD1 matching 8 bases. The J segment lost 5 bases and the V segment lost 4 bases, leaving 7 bases of the junction unmatched. Germline V gives CDR1 SGHRS, CDR2 YFSETQ. This CDR3 has 15 amino acids. The CDR3 sequence: CASSPRTGRTGELFF. In DNA form, the CDR3 reads TGCGCCAGCAGCCCCAGGACAGGGCGGACCGGGGAGCTGTTTTTT.

Regarding this clone: The sample holds other DNA sequences that translate to the same CDR3. The chain links TRBV7-8 to TRBJ1-1, with D perhaps TRBD1 (6 bases). With 5 bases removed from V and 7 bases from J, the gap between germline ends came to 14 bases. The CDR3 has 13 amino acids. Germline values: CDR1 SGHVS, CDR2 FQNEAQ. CDR3 sequence reads: CASSRGGGLEAFF. The CDR3 DNA reads as TGTGCCAGCAGCAGAGGGGGGGGCCTTGAAGCTTTCTTT.

The rearrangement uses TRBV2 and TRBJ1-2; TRBD1 is a possible D gene (6 bases). The CDR3 spans 14 residues. The V end lost 4 bases, the J end lost 4 bases, and 13 bases lay between the germline ends. The germline V gene has CDR1 SNHLY and CDR2 FYNNEI. This chain's CDR3 is CASSGIGGAYGYTF. As DNA, the CDR3 is TGTGCCAGCAGTGGTATTGGGGGGGCCTATGGCTACACCTTC.

The chain has TRBV29-1 and TRBJ1-2; TRBD1 might be the D (6 bases). The CDR3 is made up of 14 amino acids. CDR1 and CDR2 (germline): SQVTM, ANQGSEA. Trimming took 5 bases from V and 8 from J, leaving 21 bases between them. CDR3 DNA: TGCAGCGTTTTTGATCACGGGGGGGCGGAAGGCTACACCTTC. This codes for CSVFDHGGAEGYTF.

The V gene is TRBV5-4, the J gene TRBJ2-7; 9 nucleotides align to TRBD2. This CDR3 spans 15 amino acids. The V gene's germline CDR1 is SGHNT and CDR2 YYREEE (reference sequence). Trimming cost V 4 bases and J 4 bases; bases outside gene matches: 9. The CDR3: CASSRAGTSSYEQYF. CDR3 coding DNA: TGTGCCAGCAGCCGGGCGGGGACTAGCTCTTACGAGCAGTACTTC. Full variable domain (rest looked up from reference TRBV5-4 and TRBJ2-7): ETGVTQSPTHLIKTRGQQVTLRCSSQSGHNTVSWYQQALGQGPQFIFQYYREEENGRGNFPPRFSGLQFPNYSSELNVNALELDDSALYLCASSRAGTSSYEQYFGPGTRLTVT.

CDR3 nucleotide sequence: TGCAGCGTATACAGGGGTAGCTCCTACAATGAGCAGTTCTTC. Its protein product is CSVYRGSSYNEQFF. The V gene is TRBV29-1, the J gene TRBJ2-1; TRBD1 matches at 7 bases. With 6 bases clipped from V and 0 bases from J, the junction kept 5 bases outside the gene matches. The CDR3 length is 14 residues. The germline V gene encodes CDR1 SQVTM and CDR2 ANQGSEA.

CDR3 nucleotide sequence: TGTGCCAGCAGCTTAGGGTGGACTAGCGCTAGCACAGATACGCAGTATTTT. Translating gives CASSLGWTSASTDTQYF. This chain uses TRBV7-2 with TRBJ2-3; 9 positions agree with TRBD2. The V gene's germline CDR1 is SGHTA and CDR2 FQGNSA. The V segment lost 1 base and the J segment 0 bases; nucleotides outside the gene matches: 5. This CDR3 spans 17 amino acids.

V is TRBV6-6 and J is TRBJ2-7; 13 nucleotides agree with TRBD2. CDR1 and CDR2 (germline): MNHNY, SVGAGI (reference sequence). With V trimmed by 2 bases and J by 5 bases, 6 bases remained unmatched. The CDR3 is made up of 16 amino acids. The CDR3 DNA is TGTGCCAGCAGTTACGCGGGACTAGCGGGACTGGACGAGCAGTACTTC. This gives the protein CASSYAGLAGLDEQYF.

This chain links TRBV27 with TRBJ2-3; no definite D call. Trimming pared 5 bases from V and 4 bases from J, leaving 10 bases between. The CDR3 totals 13 residues. Germline V gene lookup returns CDR1 MNHEY and CDR2 SMNVEV (reference sequence). The CDR3 reads CASSPPIADTQYF. CDR3 nucleotide sequence: TGTGCCAGCAGTCCCCCGATCGCAGATACGCAGTATTTT.

A note on this clone: The identical CDR3 is also encoded by other nucleotide sequences in the sample. The V call is TRBV11-2, the J call TRBJ1-1; perhaps TRBD1 as D (5 bases). The V and J ends lost 1 base and 4 bases respectively, with 7 bases between them. The V gene's germline CDR1 is SGHAT and CDR2 FQNNGV. There are 13 residues in the CDR3. CDR3 coding DNA: TGTGCCAGCAGCTTAGCGGGGGGCACTGAAGCTTTCTTT. Translating gives CASSLAGGTEAFF.

V is TRBV4-2 and J is TRBJ2-3, with D perhaps matching TRBD2 (5 bases). The CDR3 length is 16 residues. Germline CDR1 reads LGHNA; CDR2 reads YNFKEQ. Trimming took off 1 base at V and 0 bases at J, with 11 bases between the two ends. CDR3 bases: TGTGCCAGCAGCCAAGCTCCAGCGGCTAGCACAGATACGCAGTATTTT. This encodes CASSQAPAASTDTQYF.

CDR3 DNA sequence: TGTGCCAGCAGTGAACCGGGGTCCGGAAACACCATATATTTT. It translates to CASSEPGSGNTIYF. This sequence joins TRBV6-1 and TRBJ1-3; D not resolved. The germline gives CDR1 MNHNS, CDR2 SASEGT. This CDR3 is 14 amino acids long. Trimming left V 2 bases short and J 4 bases short, with 9 bases between.

This chain joins TRBV5-8 and TRBJ1-5; tentatively, D is TRBD1 (6 bases). Per germline, CDR1 SGHTS and CDR2 YDEGEE. The V end was cut by 3 bases, the J end by 6 bases, with 13 bases between. This CDR3 contains 14 residues. The CDR3 sequence is CASSSGQQGQPQHF. Here the CDR3 DNA reads TGTGCCAGCAGCTCAGGACAGCAGGGTCAGCCCCAGCATTTT.

V is TRBV5-1 and J is TRBJ1-2; 10 bases are a match to TRBD1. The germline V gene has CDR1 SGHRS and CDR2 YFSETQ. V gave up 5 bases and J gave up 6 bases; unmatched junction bases: 13. CDR3 length equals 16 residues. CDR3 sequence (DNA): TGCGCCAGCAGAGTCCTTCTGACAGGGGGCAAGAATGGCTACACCTTC. Protein sequence: CASRVLLTGGKNGYTF. Combining the CDR3 with reference TRBV5-1 and TRBJ1-2 gives the whole variable domain KAGVTQTPRYLIKTRGQQVTLSCSPISGHRSVSWYQQTPGQGLQFLFEYFSETQRNKGNFPGRFSGRQFSNSRSEMNVSTLELGDSALYLCASRVLLTGGKNGYTFGSGTRLTVV.

In its sample, this clone was seen a few times. The chain recombines TRBV30 with TRBJ1-5; D gene unclear. Trimming took 1 base from V and 5 from J, leaving 9 bases between them. Germline loops: CDR1 GTSNPN, CDR2 SVGIG (reference sequence). This CDR3 is 13 amino acids long. In nucleotides, the CDR3 is TGTGCCTGGAGTGCTTCGGGTGATCAGCCCCAGCATTTT. It encodes CAWSASGDQPQHF.